A single sample gave rise to the 8 T cell receptor beta chains below, sequenced in a study of cytomegalovirus exposure and HLA in healthy donors. Primers for the PCR totalled 60 Vbeta and 13 Jbeta. Assay used: immunoSEQ multiplex PCR; TCRdb lists only in-frame clones, some missing. The sample lists approximately 70,000 clones, about two thirds seen once, with more than 9.5% in the top ten. The sample comprised PBMCs. The receptor source for this set is a woman aged 45-60 years in good health and CMV-seropositive.

The chain employs TRBV7-2 and TRBJ2-1, with 7 bases aligning to TRBD1. The V segment lost 4 bases and the J segment 6 bases; nucleotides outside the gene matches: 3. The CDR3 loop spans 13 amino acids. Germline loops: CDR1 SGHTA, CDR2 FQGNSA. The CDR3 here is CASSYDRANEQFF. CDR3 in DNA: TGTGCCAGCAGCTACGACAGGGCCAATGAGCAGTTCTTC.

A few counts support this clone. The genes are TRBV5-4 and TRBJ1-2; 8 bases match TRBD1. V dropped 4 bases and J dropped 7; count of bases not matched to a gene: 9. Looked up from germline, CDR1 is SGHNT and CDR2 is YYREEE (reference sequence). The CDR3 totals 14 residues. The DNA for the CDR3 is TGTGCCAGCAGCATATGGACAGGGTTGGGTGGCTACACCTTC. This sequence encodes CASSIWTGLGGYTF.

This clone was seen only a few times. The chain joins TRBV7-9 to TRBJ2-7; weak D call: TRBD1 (5 bases). This CDR3 is 15 amino acids long. Trimming removed 4 bases from V and 0 bases from J, with 13 bases in between. Germline CDR1 is SEHNR and CDR2 is FQNEAQ (reference sequence). CDR3 sequence: CASSSTAGHSYEQYF. Here the CDR3 DNA reads TGTGCCAGCAGCTCCACTGCAGGGCACTCCTACGAGCAGTACTTC. Drawing the rest from reference TRBV7-9 and TRBJ2-7, the complete variable domain is DTGVSQNPRHKITKRGQNVTFRCDPISEHNRLYWYRQTLGQGPEFLTYFQNEAQLEKSRLLSDRFSAERPKGSFSTLEIQRTEQGDSAMYLCASSSTAGHSYEQYFGPGTRLTVT.

The gene calls are TRBV19 and TRBJ2-7; 9 nucleotides agree with TRBD2. The junction had 14 bases not matched to a gene; V was cut back by 5 bases and J by 3 bases. Germline values: CDR1 LNHDA, CDR2 SQIVND (reference sequence). This CDR3 is 17 amino acids long. CDR3 bases: TGTGCCAGTAGTTATAGCGGGGGCCCCACCCGGAACTACGAGCAGTACTTC. Protein sequence: CASSYSGGPTRNYEQYF.

The rearrangement uses TRBV19 and TRBJ2-7; no clear D gene. The CDR3 is 13 amino acids. In germline, CDR1 is LNHDA, CDR2 SQIVND (reference sequence). V was clipped by 4 bases and J by 2 bases, with 9 bases between them. CDR3 nucleotide sequence: TGTGCCAGTAGTAGATGGGCGCCCTACGAGCAGTACTTC. The encoded protein is CASSRWAPYEQYF.

The CDR3 spells CASSLDRVNSPLHF. In DNA form, the CDR3 reads TGTGCCAGCAGTTTGGACAGGGTCAATTCACCCCTCCACTTT. The rearrangement uses TRBV27 and TRBJ1-6; TRBD1 matches at 8 bases. Trimming at V came to 3 bases and at J to 7 bases, leaving 2 bases not matched to a gene. The CDR3 is 14 amino acids. CDR1 and CDR2 (germline): MNHEY, SMNVEV (reference sequence).

The rearrangement uses TRBV2 and TRBJ1-4, with D perhaps TRBD1 (5 bases). CDR3 length: 13 residues. The germline V and J ends were trimmed by 9 bases and 8 bases, with 16 bases remaining between them. CDR1 is SNHLY and CDR2 is FYNNEI in the germline V gene. The CDR3 reads CARAGSRGEKLFF. The DNA of the CDR3 is TGTGCCAGAGCGGGCTCTAGGGGAGAAAAACTGTTTTTT.

This clone has only a few counts. This rearrangement joins TRBV2 to TRBJ1-1; D remains ambiguous. The V end was cut by 10 bases, the J end by 0 bases, with 12 bases between. CDR3 length equals 13 residues. Per germline, CDR1 SNHLY and CDR2 FYNNEI. The CDR3 here is CATLARMNTEAFF. CDR3 nucleotides: TGTGCCACCCTGGCCCGAATGAACACTGAAGCTTTCTTT.